Listed below are T cell receptor beta chains from one sample, sequenced in a study of blood T cell repertoires in COVID-19. The assay was immunoSEQ multiplex PCR, and TCRdb's table has in-frame clones only and misses some. Among over 200,000 clones listed, about 88% were seen once. Sequencing was done on a sample of peripheral blood. The receptors come from a man aged 35 to 55 with active or convalescent COVID-19. Each CDR3 is given with its conserved first and last residue. The order of the fields is J gene, V gene, D gene, clone size, CDR3 protein, CDR3 DNA. D genes are given only for firm matches. Size is stated for part of the rows, as once, few or many counts, or as a class when the clone is expanded.

j_call: TRBJ2-5
v_call: TRBV7-3
d_call: TRBD1
clone_size: -
cdr3_aa: CASSLHPRDREETQYF
cdr3_nt: TGTGCCAGCAGCTTACATCCGCGGGACAGGGAGGAGACCCAGTACTTC

j_call: TRBJ2-7
v_call: TRBV7-3
d_call: -
clone_size: -
cdr3_aa: CASSLQGPNHYEQYF
cdr3_nt: TGTGCCAGCAGCCTACAGGGCCCCAACCACTACGAGCAGTACTTC

j_call: TRBJ1-2
v_call: TRBV6-2/TRBV6-3
d_call: -
clone_size: few
cdr3_aa: CASSYKEGSQSGYTF
cdr3_nt: TGTGCCAGCAGTTACAAGGAGGGGTCCCAGTCTGGCTACACCTTC

j_call: TRBJ2-2
v_call: TRBV27
d_call: TRBD2
clone_size: -
cdr3_aa: CASSLLGGERELFF
cdr3_nt: TGTGCCAGCAGTTTGTTGGGGGGGGAAAGGGAGCTGTTTTTT

j_call: TRBJ2-1
v_call: TRBV6-5
d_call: TRBD2
clone_size: -
cdr3_aa: CASRRLAEYNEQFF
cdr3_nt: TGTGCCAGCAGAAGACTAGCGGAGTACAATGAGCAGTTCTTC

j_call: TRBJ2-5
v_call: TRBV29-1
d_call: TRBD2
clone_size: -
cdr3_aa: CSGRSSGRGETQYF
cdr3_nt: TGCAGCGGGCGCTCTAGCGGGAGGGGAGAGACCCAGTACTTC

j_call: TRBJ1-3
v_call: TRBV18
d_call: -
clone_size: -
cdr3_aa: CASSPQGSGNTIYF
cdr3_nt: TGTGCCAGCTCACCGCAGGGGTCTGGAAACACCATATATTTT

j_call: TRBJ1-4
v_call: TRBV28
d_call: -
clone_size: -
cdr3_aa: CASGGHQSIETNEKLFF
cdr3_nt: TGTGCCAGCGGGGGACATCAAAGTATAGAGACTAATGAAAAACTGTTTTTT

j_call: TRBJ2-5
v_call: TRBV11-2
d_call: -
clone_size: -
cdr3_aa: CASSLALTRVLGETQYF
cdr3_nt: TGTGCCAGCAGCTTAGCCCTGACCAGGGTGCTCGGAGAGACCCAGTACTTC

j_call: TRBJ2-3
v_call: TRBV5-5
d_call: TRBD2
clone_size: -
cdr3_aa: CASSSPGLAGAASTDTQYF
cdr3_nt: TGTGCCAGCAGCTCCCCGGGACTAGCGGGGGCCGCTAGCACAGATACGCAGTATTTT

j_call: TRBJ2-2
v_call: TRBV11-3
d_call: -
clone_size: -
cdr3_aa: CASRQGRVTGELFF
cdr3_nt: TGTGCCAGCAGGCAGGGCCGGGTCACCGGGGAGCTGTTTTTT

j_call: TRBJ2-7
v_call: TRBV7-2
d_call: TRBD1
clone_size: -
cdr3_aa: CASSRRDRGYEQYF
cdr3_nt: TGTGCCAGCAGCCGCCGGGACAGGGGGTACGAGCAGTACTTC

j_call: TRBJ2-1
v_call: TRBV5-1
d_call: TRBD2
clone_size: -
cdr3_aa: CASSLGLAGDHEQFF
cdr3_nt: TGCGCCAGCAGCTTGGGACTAGCGGGAGACCATGAGCAGTTCTTC

j_call: TRBJ1-1
v_call: TRBV6-5
d_call: TRBD1
clone_size: -
cdr3_aa: CASSLQGAGAFF
cdr3_nt: TGTGCCAGCAGTCTACAGGGGGCCGGGGCTTTCTTT

j_call: TRBJ2-3
v_call: TRBV9
d_call: TRBD2
clone_size: -
cdr3_aa: CASSVGTRVTDTQYF
cdr3_nt: TGTGCCAGCAGCGTAGGGACTAGGGTCACAGATACGCAGTATTTT

j_call: TRBJ2-1
v_call: TRBV2
d_call: -
clone_size: -
cdr3_aa: CASSEGLAYNEQFF
cdr3_nt: TGTGCCAGCAGTGAAGGGCTAGCCTACAATGAGCAGTTCTTC

j_call: TRBJ1-1
v_call: TRBV5-1
d_call: -
clone_size: -
cdr3_aa: CASSPQKNTEAFF
cdr3_nt: TGCGCCAGCAGCCCCCAAAAGAACACTGAAGCTTTCTTT

j_call: TRBJ2-5
v_call: TRBV30
d_call: -
clone_size: few
cdr3_aa: CAWNRRSQETQYF
cdr3_nt: TGTGCCTGGAATCGGCGGAGCCAAGAGACCCAGTACTTC

j_call: TRBJ2-5
v_call: TRBV5-5
d_call: -
clone_size: -
cdr3_aa: CASSLFQKQETQYF
cdr3_nt: TGTGCCAGCAGCTTGTTCCAGAAACAAGAGACCCAGTACTTC

j_call: TRBJ2-7
v_call: TRBV6-4
d_call: TRBD2
clone_size: many
cdr3_aa: CASSLAGGDSYEQYF
cdr3_nt: TGTGCCAGCAGTTTAGCGGGGGGCGACTCCTACGAGCAGTACTTC

j_call: TRBJ1-1
v_call: TRBV6-5
d_call: -
clone_size: -
cdr3_aa: CASRVGGGVGEAFF
cdr3_nt: TGTGCCAGCAGGGTTGGTGGCGGGGTCGGGGAAGCTTTCTTT

j_call: TRBJ2-7
v_call: TRBV5-6
d_call: TRBD1
clone_size: -
cdr3_aa: CASSPAGRTGGPEQYF
cdr3_nt: TGTGCCAGCAGCCCTGCGGGGCGGACAGGGGGCCCCGAGCAGTACTTC

j_call: TRBJ1-3
v_call: TRBV28
d_call: -
clone_size: few
cdr3_aa: CASSDVGRQAWVSGNTIYF
cdr3_nt: TGTGCCAGCAGTGATGTTGGTCGACAGGCTTGGGTGTCTGGAAACACCATATATTTT

j_call: TRBJ1-4
v_call: TRBV9
d_call: -
clone_size: -
cdr3_aa: CASSVDRAAGKLFF
cdr3_nt: TGTGCCAGCAGCGTAGACCGGGCGGCGGGAAAACTGTTTTTT

j_call: TRBJ2-7
v_call: TRBV7-9
d_call: TRBD1
clone_size: -
cdr3_aa: CASSQTGTGAYEQYF
cdr3_nt: TGTGCCAGCAGCCAGACCGGGACAGGGGCCTACGAGCAGTACTTC

j_call: TRBJ1-5
v_call: TRBV2
d_call: -
clone_size: -
cdr3_aa: CASSDRDQPQHF
cdr3_nt: TGTGCCAGCAGTGACAGGGATCAGCCCCAGCATTTT